Listed here are 18 T cell receptor beta chains from one sample, sequenced in a study of CD8 T cells in Susac syndrome (dated by TCRdb to between 2018 and 2020). Library method: the immunoSEQ multiplex PCR assay. RNA was extracted with the RNeasy kit and roughly 0.45 to 1 ug was reverse transcribed using random hexamers. TCRdb redid the processing of the public reads, applying fastp at Q25 and MiXCR, and retained in-frame beta chains. A single entry per CDR3 protein holds the most common genes and DNA from its merged rows. This sample comprises approximately 190,000 distinct CDR3 sequences, more than 90% of them detected only once. About 0.087% of the sample is in the top ten clones. Sequenced material: CD4+ T cells from PBMCs. The receptors stem from a human donor with multiple sclerosis.

This clonotype came up a few times. This chain joins TRBV27 and TRBJ2-5; maybe TRBD1 (6 bases). There are 13 residues in the CDR3. Germline V CDR1 and CDR2: MNHEY, SMNVEV (reference sequence). V gave up 6 bases and J gave up 4 bases, with 12 bases separating them. The CDR3, as DNA: TGTGCCAGCAGGCCGCTAGGGGGAGAGACCCAGTACTTC. Protein: CASRPLGGETQYF.

The V and J genes are TRBV3-1 and TRBJ2-7, with a tentative D call TRBD1 (6 bases). With 2 bases removed from V and 4 bases from J, the gap between germline ends came to 12 bases. This CDR3 region has 14 residues. The germline V gene encodes CDR1 LGHDT and CDR2 YNNKEL (reference sequence). CDR3 loop: CASSQLDRDYEQYF. In nucleotides, the CDR3 is TGTGCCAGCAGCCAACTGGACAGAGATTACGAGCAGTACTTC.

The V gene is TRBV27, the J gene TRBJ1-1; 7 nucleotides match TRBD1. From germline, CDR1 is MNHEY and CDR2 SMNVEV (reference sequence). Losses at the gene ends were 1 base for V and 6 bases for J; bases not matched to a gene: 11. The length of the CDR3 is 16 residues. The CDR3 nucleotides read TGTGCCAGCAGTTTATTCCGGCAGGGGGGAAGCTCTGAAGCTTTCTTT. It translates to CASSLFRQGGSSEAFF.

This rearrangement joins TRBV6-1 to TRBJ1-1; 7 bases line up with TRBD1. CDR3 length equals 13 residues. CDR1 and CDR2 from the germline V gene are MNHNS and SASEGT. V lost 7 bases, J lost 0 bases, and 2 bases stayed unmatched. The CDR3 DNA reads as TGTGCCAGCATGACAGGGTTGAACACTGAAGCTTTCTTT. As protein: CASMTGLNTEAFF.

This chain connects TRBV3-1 to TRBJ1-1; D gene ambiguous. V was cut by 4 bases and J by 4 bases, with 13 bases left in between. This CDR3 region has 14 residues. CDR1 is LGHDT and CDR2 is YNNKEL in the germline V gene (reference sequence). The CDR3: CASSLQPRGTEAFF. CDR3 DNA sequence: TGTGCCAGCAGCCTACAGCCTCGGGGCACTGAAGCTTTCTTT.

CDR3 bases: TGCAGCGTTGTCACTACCGGGACAGGAGTCTACAATGAGCAGTTCTTC. It encodes CSVVTTGTGVYNEQFF. This rearrangement joins TRBV29-1 to TRBJ2-1, with TRBD1 identical over 8 bases. The CDR3 spans 16 residues. V was clipped by 4 bases and J by 3 bases; unmatched bases: 11. Germline V gene sequence: CDR1 SQVTM, CDR2 ANQGSEA.

V gene TRBV28 combines with J gene TRBJ2-7; D could derive from TRBD1 or TRBD2 (5 bases each). V was shortened by 6 bases and J by 3 bases, with 12 bases between the two germline ends. This CDR3 is 13 amino acids long. Looked up from germline, CDR1 is MDHEN and CDR2 is SYDVKM. CDR3 loop: CASRRDRGYEQYF. In nucleotides, the CDR3 is TGTGCCAGCAGGAGGGACCGCGGCTACGAGCAGTACTTC. The complete variable domain, with remaining parts taken from reference TRBV28 and TRBJ2-7, reads DVKVTQSSRYLVKRTGEKVFLECVQDMDHENMFWYRQDPGLGLRLIYFSYDVKMKEKGDIPEGYSVSREKKERFSLILESASTNQTSMYLCASRRDRGYEQYFGPGTRLTVT.

The chain employs TRBV5-1 and TRBJ2-6; D gene unclear. Germline assignment: CDR1 SGHRS and CDR2 YFSETQ. V was cut by 0 bases and J by 9 bases, with 4 bases left in between. CDR3 length: 12 residues. The CDR3 protein is CASSLDSNVLTF. The CDR3 nucleotides read TGCGCCAGCAGCTTGGACAGCAACGTCCTGACTTTC.

This clonotype was detected only a few times. The CDR3 reads CASSFGTKETQYF. The CDR3 bases are TGTGCCAGCAGCTTCGGGACAAAAGAGACCCAGTACTTC. The J gene is TRBJ2-5, the V gene TRBV7-7; TRBD1 is a possible D gene (6 bases). The CDR3 is 13 amino acids. Trimming took 3 bases from V and 3 from J, leaving 8 bases between them. The germline gives CDR1 SSHAT, CDR2 FNYEAQ (reference sequence).

The rearrangement joins TRBV4-2 to TRBJ2-3; D is undetermined. Germline lookup yields CDR1 LGHNA and CDR2 YNFKEQ. Trimming shortened V by 2 bases and J by 4 bases, and 16 bases separated the two germline ends. The CDR3 spans 16 residues. CDR3 sequence reads: CASSQLLSASPDTQYF. The CDR3 region has the DNA TGTGCCAGCAGCCAATTGTTAAGCGCGAGCCCAGATACGCAGTATTTT.

This chain uses TRBV20-1 with TRBJ2-5; D may be TRBD1 (6 bases). The CDR3 loop spans 12 amino acids. Germline V gene lookup returns CDR1 DFQATT and CDR2 SNEGSKA (reference sequence). V lost 5 bases, J lost 0 bases, and 7 bases lay in between. CDR3 coding DNA: TGCAGTGCTGGACAGAACCAAGAGACCCAGTACTTC. It codes for CSAGQNQETQYF.

The chain has TRBV9 and TRBJ2-1; a possible D gene is TRBD2 (5 bases). Germline CDR1 is SGDLS and CDR2 is YYNGEE. V lost 4 bases and J lost 10, with 18 bases in between. This CDR3 comprises 14 residues. CDR3 sequence reads: CASSLSEARREQFF. The CDR3 coding sequence is TGTGCCAGCAGCCTCTCAGAGGCGAGGAGGGAGCAGTTCTTC. The full variable domain, in which reference TRBV9 and TRBJ2-1 provide the parts outside the CDR3, is DSGVTQTPKHLITATGQRVTLRCSPRSGDLSVYWYQQSLDQGLQFLIQYYNGEERAKGNILERFSAQQFPDLHSELNLSSLELGDSALYFCASSLSEARREQFFGPGTRLTVL.

V usage is TRBV2 and J usage is TRBJ2-2; D may be TRBD1 (6 bases). V lost 6 bases and J 6 bases, leaving 20 bases between the germline ends. CDR3 size: 16 residues. Per germline, CDR1 SNHLY and CDR2 FYNNEI. The CDR3 sequence: CASRDDRPPPAGELFF. As DNA, the CDR3 is TGTGCCAGCAGGGACGACAGGCCTCCGCCGGCCGGGGAGCTGTTTTTT.

This chain connects TRBV5-4 to TRBJ1-2; no definite D call. V was shortened by 4 bases and J by 4 bases, with 8 bases between the two germline ends. The CDR3 loop spans 12 amino acids. Germline CDR1 reads SGHNT; CDR2 reads YYREEE (reference sequence). The CDR3 region has the DNA TGTGCCAGCAGCCGGGAGTCCTATGGCTACACCTTC. It specifies CASSRESYGYTF.

The chain uses TRBV3-1 and TRBJ1-5; D unclear. Germline CDR1 reads LGHDT; CDR2 reads YNNKEL (reference sequence). Trimming stripped 0 bases from V and 11 bases from J, with 11 bases between. CDR3 length: 13 residues. DNA for the CDR3: TGTGCCAGCAGCCAAGATGGAGCCTCGGCCCAGCATTTT. Translation gives CASSQDGASAQHF.

This clonotype has only a few counts. V gene TRBV18 combines with J gene TRBJ2-5; D remains ambiguous. Germline loops: CDR1 KGHSH, CDR2 LQKENI. The CDR3 contains 15 residues. With 6 bases removed from V and 1 base from J, the gap between germline ends came to 15 bases. The CDR3 region has the DNA TGTGCCAGCTCCCCCCCGGGCACTACCCAAGAGACCCAGTACTTC. Translation: CASSPPGTTQETQYF.

V is TRBV27 and J is TRBJ2-1; 14 bases match TRBD2. V shed 3 bases, J shed 7 bases, and the junction held 5 bases outside the gene matches. This CDR3 is 16 amino acids long. From germline, CDR1 is MNHEY and CDR2 SMNVEV (reference sequence). CDR3 in amino acids: CASSLGGTSGSNEQFF. The CDR3 DNA reads TGTGCCAGCAGTTTGGGTGGGACTAGCGGGAGTAATGAGCAGTTCTTC.

The J gene is TRBJ2-7, the V gene TRBV12-3 or TRBV12-4; D may be TRBD1 (5 bases). V lost 2 bases, J lost 3 bases, and 14 bases lay in between. The CDR3 extends over 15 amino acids. The CDR3 is CASSLRGRSSYEQYF. The DNA for the CDR3 is TGTGCCAGCAGTTTAAGGGGCCGCTCGAGCTACGAGCAGTACTTC.